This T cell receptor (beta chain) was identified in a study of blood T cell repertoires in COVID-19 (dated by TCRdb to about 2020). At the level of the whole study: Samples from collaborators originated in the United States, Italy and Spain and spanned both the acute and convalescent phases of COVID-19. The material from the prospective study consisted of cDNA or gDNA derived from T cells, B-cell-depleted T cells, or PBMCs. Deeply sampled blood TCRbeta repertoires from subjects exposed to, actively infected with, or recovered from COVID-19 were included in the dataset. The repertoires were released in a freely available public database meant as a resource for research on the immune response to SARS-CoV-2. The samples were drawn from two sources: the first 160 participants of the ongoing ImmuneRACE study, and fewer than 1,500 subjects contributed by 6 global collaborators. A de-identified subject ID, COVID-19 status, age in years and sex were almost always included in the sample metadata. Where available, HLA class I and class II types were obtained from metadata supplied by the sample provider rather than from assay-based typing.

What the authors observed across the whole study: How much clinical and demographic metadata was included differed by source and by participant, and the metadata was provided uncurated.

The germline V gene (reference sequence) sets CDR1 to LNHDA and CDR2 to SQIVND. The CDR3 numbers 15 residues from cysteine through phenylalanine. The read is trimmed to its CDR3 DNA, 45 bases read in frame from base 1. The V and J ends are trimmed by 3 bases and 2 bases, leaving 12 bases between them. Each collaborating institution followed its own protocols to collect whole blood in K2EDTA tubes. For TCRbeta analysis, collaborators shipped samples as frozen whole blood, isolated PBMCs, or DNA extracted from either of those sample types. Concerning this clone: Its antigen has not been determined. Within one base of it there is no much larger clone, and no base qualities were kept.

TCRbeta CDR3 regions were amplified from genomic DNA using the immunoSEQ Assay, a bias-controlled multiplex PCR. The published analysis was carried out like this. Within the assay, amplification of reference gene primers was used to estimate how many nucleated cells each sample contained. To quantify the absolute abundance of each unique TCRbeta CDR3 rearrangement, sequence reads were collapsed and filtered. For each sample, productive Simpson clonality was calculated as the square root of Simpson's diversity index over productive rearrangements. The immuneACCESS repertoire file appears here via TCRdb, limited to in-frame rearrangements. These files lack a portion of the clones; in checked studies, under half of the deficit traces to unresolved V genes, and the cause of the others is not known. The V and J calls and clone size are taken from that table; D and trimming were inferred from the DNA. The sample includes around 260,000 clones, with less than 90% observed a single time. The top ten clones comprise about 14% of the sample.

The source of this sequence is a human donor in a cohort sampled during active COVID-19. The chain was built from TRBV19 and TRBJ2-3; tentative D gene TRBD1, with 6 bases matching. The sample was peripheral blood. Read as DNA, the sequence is TGTGCCAGTAGTATTCAGGGGCTAGCCACAGATACGCAGTATTTT. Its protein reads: CASSIQGLATDTQYF. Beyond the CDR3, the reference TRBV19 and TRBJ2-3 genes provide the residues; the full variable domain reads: DGGITQSPKYLFRKEGQNVTLSCEQNLNHDAMYWYRQDPGQGLRLIYYSQIVNDFQKGDIAEGYSVSREKKESFPLTVTSAQKNPTAFYLCASSIQGLATDTQYFGPGTRLTVL.